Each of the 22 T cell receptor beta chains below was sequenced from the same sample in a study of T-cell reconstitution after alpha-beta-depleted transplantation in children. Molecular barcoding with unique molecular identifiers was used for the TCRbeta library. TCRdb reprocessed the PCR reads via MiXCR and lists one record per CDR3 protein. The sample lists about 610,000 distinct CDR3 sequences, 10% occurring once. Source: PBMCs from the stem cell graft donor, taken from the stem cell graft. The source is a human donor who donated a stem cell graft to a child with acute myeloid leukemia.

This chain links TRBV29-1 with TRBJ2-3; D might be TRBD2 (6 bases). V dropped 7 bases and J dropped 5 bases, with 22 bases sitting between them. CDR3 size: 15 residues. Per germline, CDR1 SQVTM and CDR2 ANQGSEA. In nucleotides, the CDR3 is TGCAGCGCCACGAAAAAGGTTCTCGGGGGAGATACGCAGTATTTT. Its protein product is CSATKKVLGGDTQYF.

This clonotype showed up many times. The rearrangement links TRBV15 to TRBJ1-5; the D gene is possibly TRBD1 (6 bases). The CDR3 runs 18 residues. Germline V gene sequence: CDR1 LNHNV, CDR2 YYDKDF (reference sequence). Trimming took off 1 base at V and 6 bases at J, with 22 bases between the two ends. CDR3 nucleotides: TGTGCCACCAGCAGAGTCCAGTTTAATCAGGGGTGGGGTCAGCCCCAGCATTTT. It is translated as CATSRVQFNQGWGQPQHF.

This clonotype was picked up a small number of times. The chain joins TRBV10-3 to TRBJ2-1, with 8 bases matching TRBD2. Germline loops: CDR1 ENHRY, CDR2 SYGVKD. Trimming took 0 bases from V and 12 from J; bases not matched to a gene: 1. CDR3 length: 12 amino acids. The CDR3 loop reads CAISESGGVQFF. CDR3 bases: TGTGCCATCAGTGAGTCCGGGGGGGTGCAGTTCTTC.

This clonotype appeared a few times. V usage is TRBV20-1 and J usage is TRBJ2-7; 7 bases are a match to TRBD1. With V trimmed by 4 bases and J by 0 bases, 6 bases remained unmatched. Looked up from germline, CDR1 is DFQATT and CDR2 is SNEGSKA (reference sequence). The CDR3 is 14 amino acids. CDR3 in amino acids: CSAKTGTISYEQYF. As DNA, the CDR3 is TGCAGTGCTAAGACAGGGACGATCTCCTACGAGCAGTACTTC.

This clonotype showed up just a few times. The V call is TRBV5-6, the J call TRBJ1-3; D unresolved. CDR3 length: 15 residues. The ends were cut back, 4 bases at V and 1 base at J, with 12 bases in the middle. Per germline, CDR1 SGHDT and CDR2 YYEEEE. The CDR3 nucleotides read TGTGCCAGCAGCCCCGGAGTTAAATCTGGAAACACCATATATTTT. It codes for CASSPGVKSGNTIYF.

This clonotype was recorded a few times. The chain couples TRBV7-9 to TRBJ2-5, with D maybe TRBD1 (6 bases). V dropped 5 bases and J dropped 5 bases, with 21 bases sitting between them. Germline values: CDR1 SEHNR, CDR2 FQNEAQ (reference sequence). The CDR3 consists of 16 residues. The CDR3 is CASSTRNRDGAETQYF. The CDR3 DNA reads TGTGCCAGCAGCACCAGAAACAGGGATGGTGCGGAGACCCAGTACTTC.

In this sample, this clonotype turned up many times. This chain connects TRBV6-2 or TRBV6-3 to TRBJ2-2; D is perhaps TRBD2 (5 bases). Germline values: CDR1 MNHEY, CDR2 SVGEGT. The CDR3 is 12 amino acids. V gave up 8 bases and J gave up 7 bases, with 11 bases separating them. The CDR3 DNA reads TGTGCCAGCGAACGCCGGGACGGGGAGCTGTTTTTT. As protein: CASERRDGELFF.

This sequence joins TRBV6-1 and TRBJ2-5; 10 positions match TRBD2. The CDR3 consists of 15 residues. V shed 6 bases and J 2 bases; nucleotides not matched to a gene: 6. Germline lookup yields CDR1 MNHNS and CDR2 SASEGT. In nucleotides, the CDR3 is TGTGCCAGCAGCTCCCAAGCGGGAGGGCAAGAGACCCAGTACTTC. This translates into CASSSQAGGQETQYF.

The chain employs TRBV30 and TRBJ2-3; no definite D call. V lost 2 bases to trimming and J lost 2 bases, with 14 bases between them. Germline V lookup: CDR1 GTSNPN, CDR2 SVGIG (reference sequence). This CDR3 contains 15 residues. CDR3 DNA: TGTGCCTGGAGTTCCCTTATCGGATTCACAGATACGCAGTATTTT. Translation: CAWSSLIGFTDTQYF.

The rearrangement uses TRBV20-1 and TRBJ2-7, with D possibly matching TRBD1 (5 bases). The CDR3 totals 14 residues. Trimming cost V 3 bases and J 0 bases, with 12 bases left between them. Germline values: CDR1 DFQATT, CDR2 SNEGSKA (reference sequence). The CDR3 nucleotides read TGCAGTGCTAGGAGCCAGGGCGGCTCCTACGAGCAGTACTTC. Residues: CSARSQGGSYEQYF.

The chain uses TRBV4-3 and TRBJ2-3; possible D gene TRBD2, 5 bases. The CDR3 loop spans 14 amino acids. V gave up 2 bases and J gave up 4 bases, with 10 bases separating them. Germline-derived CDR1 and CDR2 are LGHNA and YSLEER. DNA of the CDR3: TGCGCCAGCAGCCAACGAGGGAGAGCAGATACGCAGTATTTT. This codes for CASSQRGRADTQYF.

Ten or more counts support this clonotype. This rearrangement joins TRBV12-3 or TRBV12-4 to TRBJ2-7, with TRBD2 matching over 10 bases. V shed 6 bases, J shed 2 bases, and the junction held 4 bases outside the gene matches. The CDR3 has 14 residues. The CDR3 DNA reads TGTGCCAGCAGCCAACTAGCGGGGACCTACGAGCAGTACTTC. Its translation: CASSQLAGTYEQYF.

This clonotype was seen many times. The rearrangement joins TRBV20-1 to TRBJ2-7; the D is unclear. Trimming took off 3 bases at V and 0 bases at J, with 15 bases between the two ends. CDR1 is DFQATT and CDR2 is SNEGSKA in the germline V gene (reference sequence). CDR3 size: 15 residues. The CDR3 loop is CSARRNKDLSYEQYF. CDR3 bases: TGCAGTGCTAGGCGAAACAAGGATCTCTCCTACGAGCAGTACTTC.

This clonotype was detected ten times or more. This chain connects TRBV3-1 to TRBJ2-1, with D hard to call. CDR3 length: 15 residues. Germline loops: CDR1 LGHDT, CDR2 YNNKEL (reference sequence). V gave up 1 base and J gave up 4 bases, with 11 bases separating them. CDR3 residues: CASSQGGPGYNEQFF. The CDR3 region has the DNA TGTGCCAGCAGCCAAGGGGGTCCCGGGTACAATGAGCAGTTCTTC.

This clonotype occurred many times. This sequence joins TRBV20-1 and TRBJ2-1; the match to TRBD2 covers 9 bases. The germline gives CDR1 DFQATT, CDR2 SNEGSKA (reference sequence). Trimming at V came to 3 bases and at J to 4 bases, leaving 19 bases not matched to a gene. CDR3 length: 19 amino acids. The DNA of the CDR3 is TGCAGTGCTAGTGTTCACCAAGGACTAGCGTCGAGGGATTACAATGAGCAGTTCTTC. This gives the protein CSASVHQGLASRDYNEQFF.

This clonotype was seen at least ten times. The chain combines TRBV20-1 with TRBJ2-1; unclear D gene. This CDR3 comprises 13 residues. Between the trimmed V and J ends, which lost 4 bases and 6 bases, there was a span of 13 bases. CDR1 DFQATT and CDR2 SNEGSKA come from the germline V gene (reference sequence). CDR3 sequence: CSATRPLANEQFF. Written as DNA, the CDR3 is TGCAGTGCTACCCGTCCTTTAGCCAATGAGCAGTTCTTC.

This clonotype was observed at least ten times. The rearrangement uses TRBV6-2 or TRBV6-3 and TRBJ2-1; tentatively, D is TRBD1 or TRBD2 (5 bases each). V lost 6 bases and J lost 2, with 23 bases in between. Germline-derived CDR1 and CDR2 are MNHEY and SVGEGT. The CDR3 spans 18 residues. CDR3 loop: CASSLRTTLTEAYNEQFF. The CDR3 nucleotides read TGTGCCAGCAGCCTCCGGACAACCCTAACGGAGGCCTACAATGAGCAGTTCTTC.

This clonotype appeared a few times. The CDR3: CASNRGQGAEQFF. The CDR3 bases are TGTGCCAGCAATCGAGGACAGGGGGCCGAGCAGTTCTTC. The chain has TRBV5-6 and TRBJ2-1, with 11 positions matching TRBD1. CDR1 is SGHDT and CDR2 is YYEEEE in the germline V gene. Unmatched junction bases numbered 6, after V lost 6 bases and J lost 10 bases. This CDR3 has 13 residues. Full variable domain (outside the CDR3, taken from reference TRBV5-6 and TRBJ2-1): DAGVTQSPTHLIKTRGQQVTLRCSPKSGHDTVSWYQQALGQGPQFIFQYYEEEERQRGNFPDRFSGHQFPNYSSELNVNALLLGDSALYLCASNRGQGAEQFFGPGTRLTVL.

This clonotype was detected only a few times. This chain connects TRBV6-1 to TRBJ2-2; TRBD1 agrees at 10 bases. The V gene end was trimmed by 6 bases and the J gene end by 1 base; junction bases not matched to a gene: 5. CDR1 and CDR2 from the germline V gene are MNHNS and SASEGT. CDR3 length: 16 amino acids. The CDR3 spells CASRAGDRGNTGELFF. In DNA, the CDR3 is TGTGCCAGCAGAGCCGGGGACAGGGGGAACACCGGGGAGCTGTTTTTT.

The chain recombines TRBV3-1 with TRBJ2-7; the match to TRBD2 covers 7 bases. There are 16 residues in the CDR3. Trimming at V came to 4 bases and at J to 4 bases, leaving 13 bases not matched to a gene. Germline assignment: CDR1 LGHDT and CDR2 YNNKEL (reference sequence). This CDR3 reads CASSRSGRERLYEQYF. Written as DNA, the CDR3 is TGTGCCAGCAGCCGTTCGGGGAGGGAACGGCTTTACGAGCAGTACTTC.

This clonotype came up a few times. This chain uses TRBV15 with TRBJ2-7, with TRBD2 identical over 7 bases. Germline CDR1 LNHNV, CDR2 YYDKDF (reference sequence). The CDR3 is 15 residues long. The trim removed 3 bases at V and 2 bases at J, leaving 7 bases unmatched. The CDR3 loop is CATSRTYSGTYEQYF. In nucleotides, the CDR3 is TGTGCCACCAGCAGGACCTACAGCGGGACCTACGAGCAGTACTTC.

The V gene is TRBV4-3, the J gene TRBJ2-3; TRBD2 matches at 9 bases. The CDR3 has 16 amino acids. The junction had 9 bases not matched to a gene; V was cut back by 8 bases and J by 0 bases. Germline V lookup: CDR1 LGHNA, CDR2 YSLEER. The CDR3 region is CASEPGLAKSTDTQYF. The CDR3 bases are TGCGCCAGCGAACCGGGACTAGCTAAGAGCACAGATACGCAGTATTTT.